This paragraph reports one T cell receptor beta chain. The record originates from a study of early stage breast cancer tumors. This CDR3 comprises 15 residues. CDR1 LGHNA and CDR2 YNFKEQ come from the germline V gene. V was pared by 1 base and J by 1 base, with 10 bases between. The repertoire was sequenced with immunoSEQ multiplex PCR; TCRdb's copy has only in-frame clones and lacks some. Among about 29,000 clones, approximately 85% were seen once, and the ten largest hold 9% to 9.5%. The chain has TRBV4-2 and TRBJ2-5; D unclear. Source material: blood. The receptor was isolated from a person between 50 and 60 years old with breast cancer. CDR3 in DNA: TGTGCCAGCAGCCAAGGTCCAGCCAGCCAAGAGACCCAGTACTTC. Protein sequence: CASSQGPASQETQYF.